Included here is one T cell receptor (beta chain) sequence, with context. Its antigen is still unknown. No much larger clone is present one base from it, and per-base qualities are unavailable. The sample is drawn from a study of T cell changes during pregnancy in multiple sclerosis (dated by TCRdb to about 2019). At the level of the whole study: The study examined how the T cell repertoire changed over the course of pregnancy in women with multiple sclerosis.

Per the germline V gene, ENHRY is the CDR1 and SYGVKD is the CDR2. Germline trimming: 8 bases from V, 5 bases from J; junction bases outside gene matches: 3. Including the terminal cysteine and phenylalanine, the CDR3 comprises 12 residues. CDR3 DNA is the only sequence kept; it has 36 bases, read in frame from the first base. The library was generated by the immunoSEQ multiplex PCR assay. The immuneACCESS repertoire file appears here via TCRdb, limited to in-frame rearrangements. These files lack a portion of the clones; in checked studies, under half of the deficit traces to unresolved V genes, and the cause of the others is not known. The sample data list 70,000 to 95,000 clones, and approximately 93% of these were observed just once. The ten largest clones capture approximately 2.5% of the sample.

The chain is assembled from TRBV10-3 and TRBJ2-7, and 10 junctional nucleotides match TRBD1. The input for sequencing was peripheral blood, taken in the second trimester of pregnancy. The clonotype originates from a female donor with multiple sclerosis, enrolled in a pregnancy study. The CDR3 sequence is CAIGTGDDEQYF. The nucleotide sequence is given as TGTGCCATCGGGACAGGGGACGACGAGCAGTACTTC.